The 5 T cell receptor beta chains given below trace back to one sample, sequenced in a study of blood T cell repertoires in COVID-19. Sequencing used immunoSEQ multiplex PCR; TCRdb keeps in-frame clones, though not all of them. The sample includes roughly 120,000 clones, 75% to 90% seen only once; the top ten take 0.95% to 1.3%. Sample: peripheral blood. The receptor source for this set is a human donor in a cohort sampled during active COVID-19.

V is TRBV6-6 and J is TRBJ2-2, with TRBD2 as a possible D gene (6 bases). The CDR3 spans 16 residues. V lost 6 bases and J 0 bases, leaving 14 bases between the germline ends. CDR1 is MNHNY and CDR2 is SVGAGI in the germline V gene (reference sequence). Written as DNA, the CDR3 is TGTGCCAGCAGCTCTGGCAGGGAGGCGAACACCGGGGAGCTGTTTTTT. The encoded protein is CASSSGREANTGELFF.

This chain uses TRBV24-1 with TRBJ2-3; no definite D call. The germline V and J ends were trimmed by 3 bases and 0 bases, with 6 bases remaining between them. The CDR3 loop spans 14 amino acids. Germline V CDR1 and CDR2: KGHDR, SFDVKD. CDR3 in amino acids: CATSDPKSTDTQYF. DNA for the CDR3: TGTGCCACCAGTGATCCTAAGAGCACAGATACGCAGTATTTT.

The J gene is TRBJ2-1, the V gene TRBV10-3; 11 nucleotides line up with TRBD2. Germline CDR1 ENHRY, CDR2 SYGVKD. Trimming removed 4 bases from V and 2 bases from J; junction bases left unmatched: 1. The CDR3 has 15 residues. The CDR3, as DNA: TGTGCCATCAGTGTGACTAGCGGGGCCTACAATGAGCAGTTCTTC. Translated: CAISVTSGAYNEQFF.

The J gene is TRBJ2-3, the V gene TRBV9, with a possible D match to TRBD2 (6 bases). Germline loops: CDR1 SGDLS, CDR2 YYNGEE. The V end lost 2 bases, the J end lost 0 bases, and 10 bases lay between the germline ends. This CDR3 comprises 15 residues. The CDR3 sequence: CASSVDGTSTDTQYF. The CDR3 nucleotides read TGTGCCAGCAGCGTCGACGGGACTAGCACAGATACGCAGTATTTT.

A single count supports this clone. This sequence joins TRBV12-1 and TRBJ1-1; TRBD1, the D gene given by the table, was not confirmed from the DNA. TRBV12-1 is a recognized pseudogene. The CDR3 sequence is 17 residues long. In DNA, the CDR3 is TGTGCCAGCAGGTTCTCAGGGGACGAACAGCTGAACACTGAAGCTTTCTTT. Its protein product is CASRFSGDEQLNTEAFF.